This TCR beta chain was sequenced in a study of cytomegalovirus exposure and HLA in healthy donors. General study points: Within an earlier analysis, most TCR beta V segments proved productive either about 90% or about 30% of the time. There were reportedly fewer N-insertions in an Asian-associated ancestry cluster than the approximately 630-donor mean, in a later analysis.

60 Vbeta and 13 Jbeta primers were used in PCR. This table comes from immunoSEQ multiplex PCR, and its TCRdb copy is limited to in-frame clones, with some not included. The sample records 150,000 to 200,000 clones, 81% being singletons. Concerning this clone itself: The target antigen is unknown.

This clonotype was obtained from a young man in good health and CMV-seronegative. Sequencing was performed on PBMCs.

The CDR3 DNA is TGTGCCAGCATTCTGTCGGCGGGCAACAATGAGCAGTTCTTC. Translated: CASILSAGNNEQFF. The J gene is TRBJ2-1, the V gene TRBV2; tentative D call: TRBD2 (5 bases). CDR3 length equals 14 residues. V was pared by 7 bases and J by 5 bases, with 15 bases between. Germline V gene lookup returns CDR1 SNHLY and CDR2 FYNNEI.